Presented here are 28 T cell receptor beta chains from one specimen sequenced in a study of control samples from healthy donors and cancer patients. The protocol was immunoSEQ multiplex PCR, while the TCRdb copy is restricted to in-frame clones and leaves out a portion. The repertoire holds 170,000 or so clones, around 92% seen once, with roughly 2% in the top ten. Input material: blood. The receptor source for this set is a woman aged 40-49 years in good health.

This rearrangement joins TRBV7-9 to TRBJ2-3, with D possibly being TRBD1 (6 bases). CDR1 and CDR2 from the germline V gene are SEHNR and FQNEAQ (reference sequence). This CDR3 region has 14 residues. Trimming stripped 8 bases from V and 5 bases from J, with 17 bases between. For the CDR3, the DNA is TGTGCCAGCCGACGGCAGGGGTGGAGAGATACGCAGTATTTT. It yields the protein CASRRQGWRDTQYF. Looking up the rest from reference TRBV7-9 and TRBJ2-3 gives the full variable domain: DTGVSQNPRHKITKRGQNVTFRCDPISEHNRLYWYRQTLGQGPEFLTYFQNEAQLEKSRLLSDRFSAERPKGSFSTLEIQRTEQGDSAMYLCASRRQGWRDTQYFGPGTRLTVL.

The chain uses TRBV3-1 (or the pseudogene TRBV3-2) and TRBJ2-3; tentative D call: TRBD2 (7 bases). The CDR3 length is 14 residues. Between the trimmed V and J ends, which lost 4 bases and 3 bases, there was a span of 11 bases. Germline lookup yields CDR1 LGHDT and CDR2 YNNKEL (reference sequence). The CDR3 spells CASSRRGGTDTQYF. The DNA of the CDR3 is TGTGCCAGCAGCCGCAGGGGAGGGACAGATACGCAGTATTTT.

In its sample, this clone was seen a few times. Sequence at one end of the junction differs from germline and may be a read error. The CDR3, as DNA: TGTGCCGGCAGGACAGGGGGCCACACCGGGGAGCTGTTTTTT. Its translation is CAGRTGGHTGELFF. The chain employs TRBV6-5 and TRBJ2-2; TRBD1 agrees at 11 bases. This CDR3 is built from 14 residues. Germline assignment: CDR1 MNHEY and CDR2 SVGAGI.

This rearrangement joins TRBV6-4 to TRBJ1-1; 9 positions agree with TRBD1. Losses at the gene ends were 6 bases for V and 1 base for J; bases not matched to a gene: 6. Germline CDR1 and CDR2: MRHNA and SNTAGT. The CDR3 runs 15 residues. CDR3 DNA: TGTGCCAGCAGCCCTCAGGGACAGGGGAACACTGAAGCTTTCTTT. Its protein is CASSPQGQGNTEAFF.

V is TRBV7-9 and J is TRBJ2-3, with D possibly matching TRBD2 (5 bases). CDR3 size: 13 residues. The germline CDR1 and CDR2 sequences are SEHNR and FQNEAQ (reference sequence). Trimming took 2 bases from V and 5 from J, leaving 8 bases between them. This chain's CDR3 is CASSLSEGDTQYF. The CDR3 DNA follows: TGTGCCAGCAGCTTATCTGAGGGAGATACGCAGTATTTT.

The chain couples TRBV3-1 (or the pseudogene TRBV3-2) to TRBJ2-2; 7 nucleotides agree with TRBD1. V shed 4 bases and J 1 base; nucleotides not matched to a gene: 9. The CDR3 loop spans 17 amino acids. Germline CDR1 reads LGHDT; CDR2 reads YNNKEL (reference sequence). The CDR3 nucleotides are TGTGCCAGCAGCCCTCCTCCCCGGACAGGGAACACCGGGGAGCTGTTTTTT. Protein sequence: CASSPPPRTGNTGELFF.

The V gene is TRBV21-1, the J gene TRBJ2-1; whether TRBD1, the table's D call, matches the DNA was not checked. TRBV21-1 constitutes a pseudogene. The CDR3 loop spans 16 amino acids. DNA for the CDR3: TGTGCCAGCAGCAAAGAGGGGACAGGGAAAAACAATGAGCAGTTCTTC. Translated, it gives CASSKEGTGKNNEQFF.

J is TRBJ2-7 and V is TRBV11-1, with D tentatively TRBD2 (5 bases). Germline V gives CDR1 SGHAT, CDR2 FQDESV (reference sequence). The CDR3 extends over 15 amino acids. The ends were cut back, 3 bases at V and 5 bases at J, with 17 bases in the middle. The CDR3 spells CASSFSPGIANEQYF. The CDR3 bases are TGTGCCAGCAGCTTTTCCCCCGGGATCGCTAACGAGCAGTACTTC.

The rearrangement links TRBV11-3 to TRBJ2-1; 8 bases fit TRBD2. This CDR3 spans 16 amino acids. V shed 1 base, J shed 10 bases, and the junction held 12 bases outside the gene matches. Germline CDR1 reads SGHNT; CDR2 reads YENEEA. The DNA for the CDR3 is TGTGCCAGCAGCTTAGGCACGGCGGGGGGACTCCCCGAGCAGTTCTTC. Its translation: CASSLGTAGGLPEQFF.

The table lists this clone with a count of one. V usage is TRBV7-9 and J usage is TRBJ1-2; 9 bases align to TRBD1. CDR1 SEHNR and CDR2 FQNEAQ come from the germline V gene (reference sequence). V lost 1 base to trimming and J lost 9 bases; unmatched junction nucleotides: 6. This CDR3 has 14 residues. CDR3 bases: TGTGCCAGCAGCTTAGAAACAGGGGGCAGTCGCTACACCTTC. Protein: CASSLETGGSRYTF.

The CDR3 DNA follows: TGTGCCAGCACCAACACAACAGGGGATCAGCCCCAGCATTTT. Translated: CASTNTTGDQPQHF. The rearrangement uses TRBV7-9 and TRBJ1-5, with TRBD1 matching 7 bases. The CDR3 sequence is 14 residues long. The junction had 8 bases not matched to a gene; V was cut back by 7 bases and J by 5 bases. Germline lookup yields CDR1 SEHNR and CDR2 FQNEAQ (reference sequence).

The V gene is TRBV3-1 (or the pseudogene TRBV3-2), the J gene TRBJ1-6, with D unresolved. Between the trimmed V and J ends, which lost 4 bases and 7 bases, there was a span of 14 bases. This CDR3 comprises 15 residues. Germline CDR1 reads LGHDT; CDR2 reads YNNKEL (reference sequence). The CDR3 is CASSLDKQTNSPLHF. CDR3 nucleotides: TGTGCCAGCAGCCTAGACAAACAAACGAATTCACCCCTCCACTTT.

The chain combines TRBV5-1 with TRBJ1-4; D is unresolved. Trimming pared 1 base from V and 1 base from J, leaving 8 bases between. The CDR3 has 15 amino acids. CDR1 and CDR2 (germline): SGHRS, YFSETQ. CDR3 amino acids: CASSLNTGTNEKLFF. The CDR3 DNA reads as TGCGCCAGCAGCTTGAACACTGGAACTAATGAAAAACTGTTTTTT. The whole variable domain, remainder taken from reference TRBV5-1 and TRBJ1-4, is KAGVTQTPRYLIKTRGQQVTLSCSPISGHRSVSWYQQTPGQGLQFLFEYFSETQRNKGNFPGRFSGRQFSNSRSEMNVSTLELGDSALYLCASSLNTGTNEKLFFGSGTQLSVL.

This chain connects TRBV7-2 to TRBJ1-2; weak D call: TRBD1 (5 bases). Germline CDR1 reads SGHTA; CDR2 reads FQGNSA. Trimming removed 5 bases at V and 4 bases at J, with 14 bases between. This CDR3 region has 14 residues. The CDR3 region is CASSAPGRTYGYTF. The CDR3 DNA follows: TGTGCCAGCAGCGCACCAGGGCGGACCTATGGCTACACCTTC.

This clone has only a few counts. J is TRBJ2-7 and V is TRBV28, with 7 nucleotides matching TRBD2. With V trimmed by 6 bases and J by 3 bases, 8 bases remained unmatched. In germline, CDR1 is MDHEN, CDR2 SYDVKM. The CDR3 totals 14 residues. CDR3 amino acids: CASSEGGTGYEQYF. For the CDR3, the DNA is TGTGCCAGCAGCGAGGGAGGGACCGGCTACGAGCAGTACTTC.

The chain uses TRBV25-1 and TRBJ1-3; maybe TRBD1 (5 bases). The CDR3 is made up of 14 amino acids. Germline CDR1 MGHDK, CDR2 SYGVNS. V was shortened by 2 bases and J by 3 bases, with 8 bases between the two germline ends. In DNA form, the CDR3 reads TGTGCCAGCAGTGAAGGGGCTAGTGGAAACACCATATATTTT. It is translated as CASSEGASGNTIYF.

V and J are TRBV12-3 or TRBV12-4 and TRBJ2-3; no firm D call. V was cut by 3 bases and J by 4 bases, with 2 bases left in between. The CDR3 is 11 residues long. The CDR3 loop reads CASSFSDTQYF. In nucleotides, the CDR3 is TGTGCCAGCAGTTTCTCAGATACGCAGTATTTT.

This chain links TRBV10-2 with TRBJ1-2; no clear D gene. Trimming removed 6 bases from V and 0 bases from J, with 8 bases in between. Germline lookup yields CDR1 WSHSY and CDR2 SAAADI. The CDR3 contains 13 residues. For the CDR3, the DNA is TGCGCCAGCAGGACGGTTGCTAACTATGGCTACACCTTC. Amino acids: CASRTVANYGYTF.

This rearrangement joins TRBV5-1 to TRBJ2-3; 7 nucleotides line up with TRBD1. V trimming: 2 bases; J trimming: 2 bases; junction bases outside the gene matches: 5. Germline CDR1 is SGHRS and CDR2 is YFSETQ. The CDR3 totals 15 residues. CDR3 sequence: CASSLQGPPTDTQYF. CDR3 DNA sequence: TGCGCCAGCAGCTTACAGGGGCCCCCCACAGATACGCAGTATTTT.

The gene calls are TRBV15 and TRBJ2-7, with a tentative D call TRBD2 (5 bases). The CDR3 is 13 residues long. The ends were cut back, 1 base at V and 2 bases at J, with 6 bases in the middle. Germline V lookup: CDR1 LNHNV, CDR2 YYDKDF (reference sequence). The CDR3 coding sequence is TGTGCCACCAGCAGAGGGAGGACCTACGAGCAGTACTTC. Protein sequence: CATSRGRTYEQYF.

The chain combines TRBV21-1 with TRBJ1-4; the table calls TRBD1, which could not be checked here. TRBV21-1 is designated a pseudogene. The CDR3 runs 14 residues. Here the CDR3 reads CASSKGQYNEKLFF. Written as DNA, the CDR3 is TGTGCCAGCAGCAAGGGACAGTATAATGAAAAACTGTTTTTT.

The gene calls are TRBV12-3 or TRBV12-4 and TRBJ1-1; D is undetermined. The CDR3 runs to 13 residues. V lost 6 bases and J 5 bases, leaving 13 bases between the germline ends. CDR3 region: CASRLAARTEAFF. The CDR3 coding sequence is TGTGCCAGCAGATTGGCGGCGAGAACTGAAGCTTTCTTT.

The gene calls are TRBV28 and TRBJ1-1, with D maybe TRBD1 (6 bases). The CDR3 runs to 14 residues. V lost 6 bases, J lost 5 bases, and 16 bases lay in between. CDR1 is MDHEN and CDR2 is SYDVKM in the germline V gene. The CDR3 is CASSEIPGVTEAFF. DNA for the CDR3: TGTGCCAGCAGCGAAATACCAGGGGTAACTGAAGCTTTCTTT.

J is TRBJ1-5 and V is TRBV6-2 or TRBV6-3; 8 positions agree with TRBD1. The trim removed 4 bases at V and 3 bases at J, leaving 5 bases unmatched. This CDR3 is 15 amino acids long. Germline-derived CDR1 and CDR2 are MNHEY and SVGEGT. CDR3 sequence reads: CASSSWTGYNQPQHF. CDR3 nucleotide sequence: TGTGCCAGCAGTTCCTGGACAGGGTACAATCAGCCCCAGCATTTT.

The rearrangement links TRBV4-1 to TRBJ2-4, with D perhaps matching TRBD1 (6 bases). The CDR3 covers 16 residues. Per the germline V gene, CDR1 is MGHRA and CDR2 is YSYEKL. The germline V and J ends were trimmed by 1 base and 0 bases, with 10 bases remaining between them. This CDR3 reads CASSQGAGEAKNIQYF. Here the CDR3 DNA reads TGCGCCAGCAGCCAAGGAGCAGGGGAAGCCAAAAACATTCAGTACTTC.

The V gene is TRBV15, the J gene TRBJ1-1, with D hard to call. Germline-derived CDR1 and CDR2 are LNHNV and YYDKDF (reference sequence). The CDR3 loop spans 14 amino acids. Trimming took off 2 bases at V and 1 base at J, with 8 bases between the two ends. In nucleotides, the CDR3 is TGTGCCACCAGCAGACCTTACACGAACACTGAAGCTTTCTTT. It translates to CATSRPYTNTEAFF.

V gene TRBV7-6 combines with J gene TRBJ1-5; a possible D gene is TRBD1 (6 bases). V lost 1 base, J lost 0 bases, and 10 bases lay in between. This CDR3 has 16 amino acids. CDR1 is SGHVS, CDR2 FNYEAQ, per germline. CDR3 amino acids: CASSLGQAISNQPQHF. CDR3 bases: TGTGCCAGCAGCTTAGGACAGGCCATTAGCAATCAGCCCCAGCATTTT.

J is TRBJ1-1 and V is TRBV3-1 (or the pseudogene TRBV3-2), with D possibly being TRBD1 (6 bases). V shed 1 base and J shed 4 bases, with 10 bases lying between them. This CDR3 is built from 14 residues. Germline CDR1 reads LGHDT; CDR2 reads YNNKEL (reference sequence). The CDR3 coding sequence is TGTGCCAGCAGCCAAGTTGGGGGCGGCACTGAAGCTTTCTTT. Amino acid sequence: CASSQVGGGTEAFF.